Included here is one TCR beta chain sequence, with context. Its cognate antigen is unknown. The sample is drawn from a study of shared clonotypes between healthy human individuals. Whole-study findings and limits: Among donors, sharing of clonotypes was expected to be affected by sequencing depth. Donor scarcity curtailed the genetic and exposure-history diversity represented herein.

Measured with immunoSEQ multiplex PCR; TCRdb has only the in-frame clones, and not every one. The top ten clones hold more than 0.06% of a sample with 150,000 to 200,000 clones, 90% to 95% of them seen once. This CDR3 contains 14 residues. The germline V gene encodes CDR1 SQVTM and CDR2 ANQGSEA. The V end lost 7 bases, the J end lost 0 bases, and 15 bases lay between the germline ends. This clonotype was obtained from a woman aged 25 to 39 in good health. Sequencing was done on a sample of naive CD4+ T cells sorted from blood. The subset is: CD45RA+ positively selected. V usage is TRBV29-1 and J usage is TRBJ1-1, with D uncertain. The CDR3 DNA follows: TGCAGCGCTCATATCACCGGGGTGAACACTGAAGCTTTCTTT. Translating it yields CSAHITGVNTEAFF.